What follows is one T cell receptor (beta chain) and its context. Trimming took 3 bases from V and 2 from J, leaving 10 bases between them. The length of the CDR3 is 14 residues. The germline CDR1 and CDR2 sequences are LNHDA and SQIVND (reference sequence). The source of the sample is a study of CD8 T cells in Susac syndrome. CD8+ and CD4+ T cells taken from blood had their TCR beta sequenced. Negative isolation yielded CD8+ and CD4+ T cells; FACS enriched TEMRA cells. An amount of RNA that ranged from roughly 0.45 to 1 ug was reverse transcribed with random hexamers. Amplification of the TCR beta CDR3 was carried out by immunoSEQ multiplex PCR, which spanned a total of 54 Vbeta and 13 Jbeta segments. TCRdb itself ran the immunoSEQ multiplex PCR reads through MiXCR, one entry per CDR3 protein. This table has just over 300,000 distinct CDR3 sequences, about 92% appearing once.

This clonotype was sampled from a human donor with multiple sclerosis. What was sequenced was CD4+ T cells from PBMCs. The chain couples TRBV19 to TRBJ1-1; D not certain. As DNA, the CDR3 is TGTGCCAGTAGTATGTCCGTAGACAACACTGAAGCTTTCTTT. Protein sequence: CASSMSVDNTEAFF.